The sequence of this T cell receptor beta chain was determined in a study of identifying expanded T cells in peripheral blood. Notes on this clone: The antigen is undetermined.

Sequencing was performed with immunoSEQ multiplex PCR; in TCRdb, only in-frame clones are kept and a portion is missing. The sample has some 65,000 clones; about 85% are singletons. Germline assignment: CDR1 SGHTA and CDR2 FQGNSA. The CDR3 loop spans 12 amino acids. The ends were cut back, 5 bases at V and 8 bases at J, with 12 bases in the middle. Collection occurred without any documented infections or immune events in donors. Study conclusions and caveats: Approximately 1.1 clones differed between technical replicates, versus roughly 16 and 20 over time.

The chain employs TRBV7-2 and TRBJ1-2; D gene uncertain. This TCR derives from a person aged 18 to 75 in good health. The sequencing sample was made of blood. CDR3 residues: CASSPALGGYTF. CDR3 in DNA: TGTGCCAGCAGCCCAGCCTTGGGAGGCTACACCTTC.